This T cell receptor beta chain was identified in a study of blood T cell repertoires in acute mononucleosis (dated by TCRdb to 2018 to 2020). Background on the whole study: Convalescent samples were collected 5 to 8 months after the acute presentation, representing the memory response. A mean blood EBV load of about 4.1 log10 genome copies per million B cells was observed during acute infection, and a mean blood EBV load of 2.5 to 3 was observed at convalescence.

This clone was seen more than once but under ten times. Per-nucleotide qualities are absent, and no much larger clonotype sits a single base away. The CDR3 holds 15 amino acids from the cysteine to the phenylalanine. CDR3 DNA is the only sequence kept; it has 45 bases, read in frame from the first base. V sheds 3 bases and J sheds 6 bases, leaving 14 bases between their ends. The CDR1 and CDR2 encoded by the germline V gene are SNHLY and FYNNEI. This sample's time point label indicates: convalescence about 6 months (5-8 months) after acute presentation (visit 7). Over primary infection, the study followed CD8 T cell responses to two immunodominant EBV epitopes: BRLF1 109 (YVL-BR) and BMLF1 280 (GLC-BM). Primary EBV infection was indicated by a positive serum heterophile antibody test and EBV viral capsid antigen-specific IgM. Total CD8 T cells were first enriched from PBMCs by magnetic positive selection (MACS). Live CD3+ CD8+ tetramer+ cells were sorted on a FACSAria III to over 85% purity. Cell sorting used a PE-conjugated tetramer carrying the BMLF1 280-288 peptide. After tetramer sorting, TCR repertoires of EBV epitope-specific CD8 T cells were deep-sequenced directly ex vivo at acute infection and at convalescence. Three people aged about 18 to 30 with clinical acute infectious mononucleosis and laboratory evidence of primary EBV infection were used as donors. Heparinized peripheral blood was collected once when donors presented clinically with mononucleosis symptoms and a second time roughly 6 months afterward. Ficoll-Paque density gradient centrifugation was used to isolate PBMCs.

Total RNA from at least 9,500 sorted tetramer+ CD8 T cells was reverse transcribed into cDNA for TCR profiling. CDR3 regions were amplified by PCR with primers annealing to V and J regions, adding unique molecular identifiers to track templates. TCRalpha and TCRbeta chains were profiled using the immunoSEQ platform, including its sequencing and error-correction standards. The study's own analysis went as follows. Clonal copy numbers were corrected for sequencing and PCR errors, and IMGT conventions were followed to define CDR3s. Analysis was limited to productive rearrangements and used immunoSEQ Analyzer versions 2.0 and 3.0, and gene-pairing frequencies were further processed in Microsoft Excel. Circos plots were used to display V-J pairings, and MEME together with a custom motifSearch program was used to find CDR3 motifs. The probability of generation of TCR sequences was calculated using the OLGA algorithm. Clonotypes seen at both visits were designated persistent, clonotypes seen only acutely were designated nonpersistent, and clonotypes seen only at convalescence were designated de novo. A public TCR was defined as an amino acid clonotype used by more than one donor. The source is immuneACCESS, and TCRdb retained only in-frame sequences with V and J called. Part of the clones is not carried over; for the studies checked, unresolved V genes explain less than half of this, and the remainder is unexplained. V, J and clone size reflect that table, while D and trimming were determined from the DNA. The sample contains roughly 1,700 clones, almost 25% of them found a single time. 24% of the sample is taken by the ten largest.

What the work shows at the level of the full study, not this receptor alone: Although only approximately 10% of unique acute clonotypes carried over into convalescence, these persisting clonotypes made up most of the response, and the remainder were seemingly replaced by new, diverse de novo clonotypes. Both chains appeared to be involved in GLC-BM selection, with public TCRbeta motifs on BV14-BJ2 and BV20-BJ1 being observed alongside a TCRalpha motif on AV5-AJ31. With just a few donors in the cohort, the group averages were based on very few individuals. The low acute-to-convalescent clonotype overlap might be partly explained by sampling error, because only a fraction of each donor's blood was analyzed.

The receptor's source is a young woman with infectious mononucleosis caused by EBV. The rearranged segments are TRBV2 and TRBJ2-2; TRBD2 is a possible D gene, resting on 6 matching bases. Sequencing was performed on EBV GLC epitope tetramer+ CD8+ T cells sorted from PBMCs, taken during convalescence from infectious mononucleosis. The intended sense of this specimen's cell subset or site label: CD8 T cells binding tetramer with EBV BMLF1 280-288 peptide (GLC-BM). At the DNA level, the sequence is TGTGCCAGCAGTGACGGGGAGGTGGCACCCGGGGAGCTGTTTTTT. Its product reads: CASSDGEVAPGELFF.